The entry below describes one TCR beta chain. The CDR3 is made up of 12 amino acids. The germline V and J ends were trimmed by 8 bases and 3 bases, with 13 bases remaining between them. Germline loops: CDR1 GTSNPN, CDR2 SVGIG (reference sequence). TCRdb processed the RT-PCR reads anew with MiXCR; each CDR3 protein has one entry. The table has some 160,000 distinct CDR3 sequences, 20% to 25% seen once. The sample is drawn from a study of patients and donors after allogeneic stem cell transplantation. Sequencing was done on a sample of blood, either unsorted or a sorted T cell fraction (not recorded which). The rearrangement links TRBV30 to TRBJ1-1; TRBD1 is a possible D gene (6 bases). This TCR was sampled from a human donor who was either an allogeneic HSCT recipient or a stem cell or donor lymphocyte infusion donor (not recorded which). It is not recorded whose cells these are; they may come from a transplant donor. In DNA form, the CDR3 reads TGTGCCGGGGGCGGCAGTTACACTGAAGCTTTCTTT. This sequence encodes CAGGGSYTEAFF.